The rows below give T cell receptor beta chains drawn from one sample of a study of shared clonotypes between healthy human individuals. Sequencing was performed with immunoSEQ multiplex PCR; in TCRdb, only in-frame clones are kept and a portion is missing. This table has some 1.5 million clones, around 98% appearing once. The sample comprised naive CD4+ T cells sorted from blood. Source of these receptors: a man aged 25-45 years in good health. Each CDR3 is given with its conserved first and last residue. The D gene is left open where the match is weak. Size is stated for part of the rows, as once, few or many counts, or as a class when the clone is expanded.

V	size	D	J	DNA	CDR3
TRBV5-4	-	TRBD1	TRBJ2-1	TGTGCCAGCAGCTTGGACCCAGGGGGTCTCCTGGGGGAGCAGTTCTTC	CASSLDPGGLLGEQFF
TRBV28	-	TRBD1	TRBJ2-7	TGTGCCAGCAGCCGGGACAGCTACGAGCAGTACTTC	CASSRDSYEQYF
TRBV29-1	-	-	TRBJ1-1	TGCAGCGTTGAGGGGGCGAACACTGAAGCTTTCTTT	CSVEGANTEAFF
TRBV7-2	-	-	TRBJ2-1	TGTGCCAGCAGCCCGAATAACTACAATGAGCAGTTCTTC	CASSPNNYNEQFF
TRBV19	-	TRBD1	TRBJ1-2	TGTGCCAGTAGTAAACAGGGGGATGGCTACACCTTC	CASSKQGDGYTF
TRBV27	-	-	TRBJ1-3	TGTGCCAGCAGAAGGACAGTCTCTGGAAACACCATATATTTT	CASRRTVSGNTIYF
TRBV20-1	-	-	TRBJ2-7	TGCAGTGCCCCTGACACCTACGAGCAGTACTTC	CSAPDTYEQYF
TRBV6-5	-	TRBD1	TRBJ2-7	TGTGCCAGCAGTAGGTCCGGGACAGGGGTCGAGCAGTACTTC	CASSRSGTGVEQYF
TRBV6-5	-	TRBD2	TRBJ2-3	TGTGCCAGCAGATACAAAGCGGGACTCCAGTATTTT	CASRYKAGLQYF
TRBV9	-	-	TRBJ2-7	TGTGCCAGCAGCGTAGCAGATAAGTTACGGGGAGTGTACGAGCAGTACTTC	CASSVADKLRGVYEQYF
TRBV11-2	-	-	TRBJ2-7	TGTGCCACTATCGACGTAGGACCTGGCGAGCAGTACTTC	CATIDVGPGEQYF
TRBV6-5	-	-	TRBJ2-1	TGTGCCAGCAGTCAGGGGAATGAGCAGTTCTTC	CASSQGNEQFF
TRBV9	once	TRBD1	TRBJ2-5	TGTGCCAGCAGCGTAGAGGGCAGGGGGCTTCAGACCCAGTACTTC	CASSVEGRGLQTQYF
TRBV28	-	TRBD1	TRBJ2-7	TGTGCCAGCAGTTTTTTGGACCGGGACAGTAGAGACGAGCAGTACTTC	CASSFLDRDSRDEQYF
TRBV7-2	-	TRBD2	TRBJ2-1	TGTGCCAGCAGCTCGGGACTAGCGGGAGGGGTTCTCGGTGAGCAGTTCTTC	CASSSGLAGGVLGEQFF
TRBV9	-	-	TRBJ1-4	TGTGCCAGCAGCGTAGCTCGGGGGACTAATGAAAAACTGTTTTTT	CASSVARGTNEKLFF
TRBV5-4	-	-	TRBJ2-1	TGTGCCAGCAGCGAAGGGTACCCCAATGAGCAGTTCTTC	CASSEGYPNEQFF
TRBV29-1	once	-	TRBJ1-2	TGCAGCGTTCGGGGGGGCGCCGGCTATGGCTACACCTTC	CSVRGGAGYGYTF
TRBV18	few	-	TRBJ2-2	TGTGCCAGCTCATCGAAGGGTGGATCGGGGGAGCTGTTTTTT	CASSSKGGSGELFF
TRBV11-3	-	TRBD1	TRBJ2-2	TGTGCCAGCAGCTCGACATCTAAACAGGGGACCGGGGAGCTGTTTTTT	CASSSTSKQGTGELFF
TRBV27	-	TRBD1	TRBJ2-1	TGTGCCAGCAGTTTATCCATCAGGGGGTCTTCCTACAATGAGCAGTTCTTC	CASSLSIRGSSYNEQFF
TRBV29-1	once	-	TRBJ2-5	TGCAGCGGACTCGTGGCTACGGAGACCCAGTACTTC	CSGLVATETQYF
TRBV6-6	-	TRBD1	TRBJ1-1	TGTGCCAGCAGTCATACAGGGGACGCTGAAGCTTTCTTT	CASSHTGDAEAFF
TRBV28	-	-	TRBJ2-1	TGTGCCAGCAGCCAAGTGACGGTGTACAATGAGCAGTTCTTC	CASSQVTVYNEQFF
TRBV6-1	-	-	TRBJ1-3	TGTGCCAGCAGTGAAGGCCCCTCGTTTTTT	CASSEGPSFF
TRBV9	-	TRBD1	TRBJ1-1	TGTGCCAGCAGCCCCGGGACAGCGAACACTGAAGCTTTCTTT	CASSPGTANTEAFF
TRBV27	-	-	TRBJ2-1	TGTGCCAGCAGTCCCACCCCGGTGGTTGGTTATGAGCAGTTCTTC	CASSPTPVVGYEQFF
TRBV6-1	-	-	TRBJ2-3	TGTGCCAGCAGTGTGGAGGGGATTACGCAGTATTTT	CASSVEGITQYF
TRBV5-1	-	TRBD2	TRBJ2-7	TGCGCCAGCAGCCCCAGCGGGAGCCGTTCGTACGAGCAGTACTTC	CASSPSGSRSYEQYF
TRBV10-3	-	-	TRBJ2-7	TGTGCCATCAGTGAGCGGTCAGGGGGGTACGAGCAGTACTTC	CAISERSGGYEQYF
TRBV6-5	-	-	TRBJ2-7	TGTGCCAGCAGCCCTCCGGGACCGCCCGCGCAGTACTTC	CASSPPGPPAQYF
TRBV7-3	-	-	TRBJ2-1	TGTGCCAGCAGCTTAACTAGGGACAATGAGCAGTTCTTC	CASSLTRDNEQFF
TRBV5-1	-	-	TRBJ2-3	TGCGCCAGCAGCTTAAAAGGGAGTTTCGCAGATACGCAGTATTTT	CASSLKGSFADTQYF
TRBV27	once	-	TRBJ2-7	TGTGCCAGCTCCTCCCTAGGTGGAATGCACTCCTACGAGCAGTACTTC	CASSSLGGMHSYEQYF
TRBV2	few	TRBD1	TRBJ2-7	TGTGCCAGCACCGAAGACAGGGGGTCCTCCTACGAGCAGTACTTC	CASTEDRGSSYEQYF
TRBV6-5	-	-	TRBJ2-5	TGTGCCAGCAGTTCAACGGACAGTCAAGAGACCCAGTACTTC	CASSSTDSQETQYF
TRBV5-6	-	-	TRBJ1-4	TGTGCCAGCAGTATGGGCCAGTATGCAACTAATGAAAAACTGTTTTTT	CASSMGQYATNEKLFF
TRBV28	-	-	TRBJ1-5	TGTGCCAGCAAAGGGACATCTAGCTATCAGCCCCAGCATTTT	CASKGTSSYQPQHF
TRBV18	-	TRBD1	TRBJ1-1	TGTGCCGCCGGGACAGGGGTTAGCACTGAAGCTTTCTTT	CAAGTGVSTEAFF
TRBV4-3	-	TRBD1	TRBJ2-7	TGCGCCAGCGCAAGGGGGCAGGGAAGGTCGGGCGAGCAGTACTTC	CASARGQGRSGEQYF
TRBV7-9	once	TRBD1	TRBJ2-3	TGTGCCAGCAGCCGGGACAGGATTGGCACAGATACGCAGTATTTT	CASSRDRIGTDTQYF
TRBV10-2	-	-	TRBJ2-5	TGCGCCAGCAGCCCAGGTGGACGGGAGACCCAGTACTTC	CASSPGGRETQYF
TRBV6-5	-	-	TRBJ1-2	TGTGCCAGCAGTTACTCAGGCAGGGGAAGCGGCTACACCTTC	CASSYSGRGSGYTF
TRBV7-6	-	TRBD1	TRBJ2-7	TGTGCCAGCAGCTCCTTGAGCTCGACAGGGGCCAAGGCCGAGCAGTACTTC	CASSSLSSTGAKAEQYF
TRBV2	-	-	TRBJ2-7	TGTGCAGGGACTGCTTACTCCTACGAGCAGTACTTC	CAGTAYSYEQYF
TRBV6-5	-	-	TRBJ1-2	TGTGCCAGCAGACAAATCCCGGATGGCTACACCTTC	CASRQIPDGYTF
TRBV5-4	-	TRBD2	TRBJ2-1	TGTGCCAGCAGCCCCGGGCCGTCTAGCGGCTACAATGAGCAGTTCTTC	CASSPGPSSGYNEQFF
TRBV9	-	-	TRBJ2-1	TGTGCCAGCAGCGTTGGTTTCAGCAATGAGCAGTTCTTC	CASSVGFSNEQFF
TRBV5-1	-	TRBD1	TRBJ1-5	TGCGCCAGCAGCTTGTACGGGACAGCAGATCAGCCCCAGCATTTT	CASSLYGTADQPQHF
TRBV5-1	-	-	TRBJ1-5	TGCGCCAGCAGCTTGGAATTCGGTGGGCAGCCCCAGCATTTT	CASSLEFGGQPQHF
TRBV28	-	-	TRBJ2-4	TGTGCCAGCAGACCGACCCTTCTAGCCAAAAACATTCAGTACTTC	CASRPTLLAKNIQYF
TRBV2	-	-	TRBJ2-1	TGTGCCAGCAACCCCGAGCGAACCTACAATGAGCAGTTCTTC	CASNPERTYNEQFF
TRBV7-9	-	-	TRBJ2-1	TGTGCCAGCAGCTCCTACAGGGAGCAGTTCTTC	CASSSYREQFF
TRBV5-1	-	-	TRBJ1-2	TGCGCCAGCAGCTTACTGACAGCTTCTAACTATGGCTACACCTTC	CASSLLTASNYGYTF
TRBV10-3	-	-	TRBJ1-3	TGTGCCATCAGTGACGGCCATGGAAACACCATATATTTT	CAISDGHGNTIYF